The T cell receptor (beta chain) described here comes from a study of shared clonotypes between healthy human individuals. Study summary: Donors, aged 18 to 49, were a couple of women and a few men. A donor's plate count was three for CD4 naive and three for CD4 memory; CD8 naive had two and CD8 memory one.

Every one of the donors was a Caucasian adult that lived in Nashville, Tennessee. Sequencing was at deep level. TCRdb's table, derived via immunoSEQ multiplex PCR, lists solely in-frame clones and lacks some. The profile shows roughly 2.2 million clones, roughly 92% of them singletons. There are 13 residues in the CDR3. V lost 5 bases to trimming and J lost 4 bases, with 13 bases between them. Germline-derived CDR1 and CDR2 are SQVTM and ANQGSEA. The chain carries TRBV29-1 and TRBJ2-3; a weak D match, TRBD2 (6 bases). The receptor was isolated from a man between 18 and 35 years old in good health. Some clones in this sample may be carry-over from other donors' samples. Sequences were obtained from naive CD4+ T cells from PBMCs. Regarding subset: CD45RA+ positively selected. The CDR3 loop reads CSVWGVRADTQYF. CDR3 coding DNA: TGCAGCGTTTGGGGGGTGAGGGCAGATACGCAGTATTTT.